This T cell receptor beta chain was sequenced for a study of blood T cell repertoires in COVID-19 (dated by TCRdb to 2019 to 2021). The study in broad terms: Collaborator samples came from the United States, Italy and Spain and covered acute and convalescent phases of COVID-19. The dataset comprised deeply sampled blood TCRbeta repertoires from subjects exposed to, actively infected with, or recovered from COVID-19. Sample metadata almost always included a de-identified subject ID, COVID-19 status, age in years and sex. The repertoires were released in a freely available public database meant as a resource for research on the immune response to SARS-CoV-2. The prospective study material was composed of cDNA or gDNA derived from T cells, B-cell-depleted T cells, or PBMCs. Samples came from the ongoing ImmuneRACE study (first 160 participants) plus 1,254 subjects from 6 global collaborators. Where available, HLA class I and class II types were obtained from metadata supplied by the sample provider rather than from assay-based typing.

TCRbeta CDR3 regions were amplified from genomic DNA by means of the immunoSEQ Assay, a bias-controlled multiplex PCR. The paper's processing steps were these. Nucleated cell counts per sample were estimated from amplification of reference gene primers within the assay. To quantify the absolute abundance of each unique TCRbeta CDR3 rearrangement, sequence reads were collapsed and filtered. For each sample, productive Simpson clonality was calculated by taking the square root of Simpson's diversity index across productive rearrangements. Entries here come from immuneACCESS through TCRdb and include only in-frame sequences with V and J called. Some clones fail to appear in such tables; in the studies checked, an unresolved V gene covers under half of the shortfall, and the cause of the remainder is unknown. That table furnishes V, J and clone size, whereas the DNA furnished D and trimming. Present in this sample are approximately 500,000 clones, approximately 91% of which were seen just once. In total, the top ten clones hold roughly 7.3% of the sample.

The paper's findings and limits, for the study overall: The quantity of clinical and demographic metadata differed by source and by participant and was supplied without curation.

One collaborating source in Seattle enrolled patients during active infection and followed them longitudinally through the course of disease. Collaborating institutions collected whole blood in K2EDTA tubes following their own protocols. For TCRbeta analysis, collaborators shipped samples as frozen whole blood, isolated PBMCs, or DNA extracted from either of those sample types. This clone has only one observation. Its antigen target is currently unknown. The sample holds no much larger clone one base away, and base qualities are not on file. Trimming at the junction amounts to 4 bases on V and 3 bases on J, and the germline ends lie 10 bases apart. The CDR1 and CDR2 encoded by the germline V gene (reference sequence) are WNHNN and SYGVQD. The CDR3, cysteine through phenylalanine, is 13 amino acids long. The entry retains the CDR3 DNA only, 39 bases that are in frame from base 1.

The receptor was derived from a woman aged 45-60 years with COVID-19, enrolled during active disease. Sequencing was done on a sample of peripheral blood. The V and J genes are TRBV10-1 and TRBJ2-7, with the D gene not clear enough to name. The CDR3 protein sequence reads: CASSAGSVYEQYF. The sequenced DNA: TGCGCCAGCAGTGCCGGTTCCGTCTACGAGCAGTACTTC.